This entry concerns a single T cell receptor beta chain. This entry comes from a study of human T cells and chemical hapten exposure. About the study: After 6 days, upper back 0.01% DPC patch tests were scored.

J was trimmed by 1 base and V by 5 bases; bases with no gene match: 7. Germline V gives CDR1 SGHTA, CDR2 FQGNSA. The CDR3 covers 15 residues. Regarding time point: patch test 2, 6 weeks after DPC sensitization. Treatment specified: therapeutic diphenylcyclopropenone sensitization with weekly scalp DPC. It was unfractionated whole blood from which total RNA was extracted. The study's library attached unique molecular identifiers to single cDNA molecules. MiXCR, applied by TCRdb to the RACE reads, yields one record per CDR3 protein. The table has about 69,000 distinct CDR3 sequences, 10% seen once. The TCR was taken from a woman aged 50 to 60 with alopecia areata. Some clones in this sample may be carry-over from other donors' samples. The chain recombines TRBV7-2 with TRBJ2-5, with 7 positions matching TRBD1. The sample here was whole blood, taken in connection with sensitization to the hapten diphenylcyclopropenone (DPC). The CDR3 protein is CASSREGTVQETQYF. In nucleotides, the CDR3 is TGTGCCAGCAGCCGAGAAGGGACAGTCCAAGAGACCCAGTACTTC.